This T cell receptor (beta chain) was sequenced for a study of blood T cell repertoires in COVID-19. Study-wide context: The study drew acute and convalescent COVID-19 samples from the United States, Italy and Spain. PBMCs, B-cell-depleted T cells, or T cells provided the cDNA or gDNA that made up the material.

The CDR3 spans 14 residues. V was shortened by 2 bases and J by 4 bases, with 5 bases between the two germline ends. CDR1 is KGHDR and CDR2 is SFDVKD in the germline V gene. Per the authors' pipeline: Amplifying reference gene primers gave estimates of nucleated cell counts. The data were produced by immunoSEQ multiplex PCR, yet TCRdb's version contains in-frame clones alone and is incomplete. V, J and clone size derive from that table, while D and trimming were established from the DNA sequence. Found here are around 270,000 clones, roughly 86% of them singletons; the top ten hold 2% to 2.5%. This clone has only one observation.

The chain has TRBV24-1 and TRBJ1-6, with D uncertain. Sequencing was carried out using peripheral blood. The TCR originated in a woman aged 45-65 years with acute or convalescent COVID-19. The CDR3 coding sequence is TGTGCCACCAGTGATTCCGGGTATAATTCACCCCTCCACTTT. Its protein is CATSDSGYNSPLHF.